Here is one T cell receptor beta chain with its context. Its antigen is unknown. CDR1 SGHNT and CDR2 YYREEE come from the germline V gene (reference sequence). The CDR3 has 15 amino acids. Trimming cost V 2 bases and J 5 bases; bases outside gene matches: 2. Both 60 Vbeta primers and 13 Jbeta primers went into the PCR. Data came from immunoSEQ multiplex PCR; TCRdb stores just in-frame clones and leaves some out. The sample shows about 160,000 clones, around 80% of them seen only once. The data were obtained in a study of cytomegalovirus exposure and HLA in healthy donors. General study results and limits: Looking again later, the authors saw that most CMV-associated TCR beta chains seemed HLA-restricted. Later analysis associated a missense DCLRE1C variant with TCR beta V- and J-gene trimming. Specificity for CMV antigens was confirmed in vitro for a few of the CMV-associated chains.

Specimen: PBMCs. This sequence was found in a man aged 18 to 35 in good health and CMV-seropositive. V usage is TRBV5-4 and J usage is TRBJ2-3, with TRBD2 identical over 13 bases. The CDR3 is CASSFTSGGGDTQYF. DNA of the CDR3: TGTGCCAGCAGCTTCACTAGCGGGGGGGGAGATACGCAGTATTTT.